This TCR beta chain was documented in a study of sequential checkpoint blockade in melanoma. Overall study context: Randomization was 1:1 between first-line nivolumab→ipilimumab and ipilimumab→nivolumab.

Treatment meaning: randomized to nivolumab then ipilimumab (arm A) or the reverse (arm B). With V trimmed by 8 bases and J by 3 bases, 7 bases remained unmatched. Germline-derived CDR1 and CDR2 are MDHEN and SYDVKM. The CDR3 has 15 amino acids. Some clones are missing from TCRdb's copy, which holds only in-frame ones; the method was immunoSEQ multiplex PCR. The sample has 30,000 to 35,000 clones; under 90% are singletons. This clone was detected only once. The source of this sequence is a human donor with melanoma. This chain joins TRBV28 and TRBJ2-3; 11 bases are a match to TRBD2. This material consisted of CD8+ T cells sorted from blood (inferred from file names), taken from a patient given nivolumab and ipilimumab in sequence. CDR3: CASGTSGEGTDTQYF. The CDR3 DNA reads as TGTGCCAGCGGGACTAGCGGAGAGGGAACAGATACGCAGTATTTT.